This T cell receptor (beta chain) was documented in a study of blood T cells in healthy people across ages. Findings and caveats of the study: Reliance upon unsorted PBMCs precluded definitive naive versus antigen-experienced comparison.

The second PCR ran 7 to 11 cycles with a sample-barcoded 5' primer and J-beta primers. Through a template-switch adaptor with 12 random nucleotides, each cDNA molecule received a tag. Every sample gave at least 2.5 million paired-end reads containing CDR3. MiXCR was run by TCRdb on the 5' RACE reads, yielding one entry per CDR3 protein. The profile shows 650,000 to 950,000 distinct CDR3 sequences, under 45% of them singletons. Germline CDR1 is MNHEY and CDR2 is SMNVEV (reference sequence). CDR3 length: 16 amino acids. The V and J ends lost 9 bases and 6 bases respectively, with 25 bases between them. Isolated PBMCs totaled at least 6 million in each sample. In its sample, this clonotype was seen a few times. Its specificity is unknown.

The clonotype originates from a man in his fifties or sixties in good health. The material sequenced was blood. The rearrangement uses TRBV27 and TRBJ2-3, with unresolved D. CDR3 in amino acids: CASSPFSRQPTDTQYF. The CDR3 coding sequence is TGTGCCAGTTCCCCCTTCAGCAGACAACCCACCGATACGCAGTATTTT.